The TCR beta chain described here comes from a study of T cells in Graves' hyperthyroidism and ophthalmopathy (dated by TCRdb to between 2019 and 2020). Study-level background: Peripheral blood samples were taken at the time of initial diagnosis, prior to any treatment. TCR V-J signatures able to tell the groups apart were searched for in a discovery cohort of 100 patients, of whom about 40 had Graves' ophthalmopathy and 57 had stable Graves' hyperthyroidism. Prospective prediction of ophthalmopathy was tested in an independent validation cohort of about 19 hyperthyroidism patients and approximately 17 patients who later progressed to ophthalmopathy. For training and testing, the 80 to 100 patients in the discovery cohort were randomly divided in a 7:3 ratio. The study also compared thyroid tissue and blood T-cell repertoires from a handful of Graves' hyperthyroidism patients. After blood sampling, hyperthyroidism patients were treated with methimazole at a starting dose of 30 mg daily, and ophthalmopathy patients were treated with high-dose intravenous methylprednisolone. According to the paper, TCR Vbeta CDR3 sequencing was carried out on approximately 140 peripheral blood samples, which came from about 45 ophthalmopathy, some 73 hyperthyroidism and some 17 progressor patients.

Here is what the overall study found, with its caveats: Sample size was not statistically predetermined, and blinding of investigators to group allocation was not performed. In cross-validation, a model built on a 13 V-J signature told ophthalmopathy apart from stable hyperthyroidism with over 85% sensitivity and around 83% specificity, and in testing the same model reached 80%/75%. In validation, the model predicted progression to ophthalmopathy a median of 6.5 months before onset, with roughly 68% sensitivity and roughly 79% specificity. Most expanded thyroid clonotypes (frequency above 0.001) were also found in blood, which suggests that blood repertoires may mirror thyroid immune responses.

TCR beta CDR3 regions were amplified from RNA transcripts. The first round of RT-PCR for the TCR CDR3 was performed with the HTBI primer set and the Qiagen OneStep RT-PCR kit. Libraries were constructed in a second round of multiplex PCR, after which size selection and purification were carried out. Libraries were sequenced paired-end with 100 bp reads on an Illumina HiSeq2000. The source study handled its data this way. SOAPnuke was used to process the raw data, removing reads that contained adapters or uncalled bases, had a mean Phred below 15, or lacked an exact match to the constant primer or identifier. High-quality paired reads were merged with COPE v1.2.5, and unique nucleotide sequences were defined as clonotypes. MiTCR v1.1 was used to align clonotypes to the IMGT TRBV, TRBD and TRBJ reference segments. Only V-J combinations with frequency above 0.0001, covering about 99% of repertoires, were analysed. The TCS score was defined as F50 (clonal expansion) divided by E x V (chaos), with BLOSUM62-based TCRdist calculated between CDR3 peptides within each V-J. Welch's t-statistics and random forest reduced around 520 V-J features to some 14, which were used in a naive Bayes classifier (R e1071). The raw public reads went through TCRdb reprocessing: fastp at Q25, MiXCR clone calling, in-frame beta chains kept. Records with the same CDR3 protein are collapsed into one entry carrying the most frequent genes and DNA. The V and J calls shown here were made by TCRdb, not taken from the authors' results. In all, the sample holds hundreds of thousands of distinct CDR3 sequences, and about 17% of those were seen once. Jointly, the top ten make up around 4% of the sample.

A patient counted as having stable Graves' hyperthyroidism if no progression to ophthalmopathy occurred over 18 months of follow-up. Hyperthyroidism patients were aged 18 to 65 years and newly diagnosed, with disease duration of less than 2 months. Any patient with an uncontrolled infection, another autoimmune disease, pregnancy or lactation was excluded. Diagnoses relied on clinical symptoms, serum thyroxine and TRAb, thyroid ultrasound and orbital computed tomography. PBMCs were separated from approximately 9.9 ml of fresh peripheral blood using Ficoll-Paque density gradient centrifugation. Total RNA was extracted with Trizol reagent, and quality was checked on an Agilent 2100 Bioanalyzer. Remarks on this clonotype: This clone's antigen is unknown. No base quality values were provided; no much bigger clone lies one nucleotide off.

This TCR derives from a woman in her 30s with Graves' hyperthyroidism. The sequenced sample consisted of blood.

The CDR3 amino acid sequence is: CASSRRYQETQYF. The nucleotide sequence is given as TGTGCCAGCAGCCGACGCTACCAAGAGACCCAGTACTTC. Here the chain combines TRBV7-2 and TRBJ2-5; no D segment can be confidently identified. In the germline V gene, CDR1 corresponds to SGHTA and CDR2 to FQGNSA. V loses 5 bases of germline sequence and J loses 0 bases, and the interval between the two ends is 7 bases. There are 13 amino acids in the CDR3, from cysteine to phenylalanine inclusive. Only the CDR3 DNA is retained, 39 bases long and in frame from the first base.